These 11 T cell receptor beta chains originate from one sample sequenced in a study of cytomegalovirus exposure and HLA in healthy donors. The PCR contained 60 Vbeta and 13 Jbeta primers. The repertoire was sequenced with immunoSEQ multiplex PCR; TCRdb's copy has only in-frame clones and lacks some. The sample's table shows some 110,000 clones. Sequenced: PBMCs. The receptors originated from a man aged 30 to 45 in good health and CMV-seronegative.

The gene calls are TRBV7-8 and TRBJ1-1; a possible D gene is TRBD1 (5 bases). Germline V lookup: CDR1 SGHVS, CDR2 FQNEAQ. The ends were cut back, 4 bases at V and 3 bases at J, with 9 bases in the middle. The CDR3 spans 13 residues. The CDR3 DNA follows: TGTGCCAGCAGCTACGTACAGGACACTGAAGCTTTCTTT. It yields the protein CASSYVQDTEAFF.

V and J are TRBV6-1 and TRBJ2-3; D gene unclear. Looked up from germline, CDR1 is MNHNS and CDR2 is SASEGT. V lost 1 base, J lost 4 bases, and 6 bases lay in between. This CDR3 is 13 amino acids long. CDR3 sequence: CASSEGTADTQYF. For the CDR3, the DNA is TGTGCCAGCAGTGAAGGTACGGCAGATACGCAGTATTTT.

The chain carries TRBV19 and TRBJ1-2, with D uncertain. This CDR3 has 13 residues. CDR1 and CDR2 from the germline V gene are LNHDA and SQIVND (reference sequence). V was shortened by 2 bases and J by 5 bases, with 9 bases between the two germline ends. CDR3 sequence: CASSINSRYGYTF. CDR3 sequence (DNA): TGTGCCAGTAGTATAAACAGTCGATATGGCTACACCTTC.

The CDR3: CASSRRGQETQYF. The CDR3 coding sequence is TGTGCCAGTAGCCGCCGGGGACAAGAGACCCAGTACTTC. This chain uses TRBV7-9 with TRBJ2-5; tentative D call: TRBD2 (5 bases). CDR1 and CDR2 (germline): SEHNR, FQNEAQ (reference sequence). The V gene lost 9 bases and the J gene lost 2 bases, with 13 bases spanning the gap. The CDR3 contains 13 residues.

The chain joins TRBV9 to TRBJ1-2; D is ambiguous. In germline, CDR1 is SGDLS, CDR2 YYNGEE. This CDR3 spans 13 amino acids. Trimming left V 2 bases short and J 4 bases short, with 9 bases between. The CDR3 coding sequence is TGTGCCAGCAGCGTGGCAGACTCCTATGGCTACACCTTC. Its protein product is CASSVADSYGYTF.

The CDR3 sequence is CAWSVPRGYYEQYF. CDR3 DNA sequence: TGTGCCTGGAGTGTACCGCGAGGGTACTACGAGCAGTACTTC. The chain has TRBV30 and TRBJ2-5, with D tentatively TRBD2 (5 bases). The end of the DNA fits TRBJ2-7 better, so the J call may be wrong. The CDR3 contains 14 residues. From germline, CDR1 is GTSNPN and CDR2 SVGIG (reference sequence).

The J gene is TRBJ2-1, the V gene TRBV2; 7 nucleotides match TRBD1. Per germline, CDR1 SNHLY and CDR2 FYNNEI. The ends lost 6 bases at V and 4 bases at J; junction bases unmatched: 15. This CDR3 is built from 17 residues. The CDR3, as DNA: TGTGCCAGCAGCCATAGGGTGAACAGGGGATTATACAATGAGCAGTTCTTC. This gives the protein CASSHRVNRGLYNEQFF.

The CDR3 reads CASGRDRASPLHF. The CDR3 DNA reads as TGTGCCAGCGGGCGGGACAGGGCCTCACCCCTCCACTTT. The chain recombines TRBV27 with TRBJ1-6; 9 positions agree with TRBD1. The CDR3 sequence is 13 residues long. V dropped 8 bases and J dropped 10; count of bases not matched to a gene: 6. Germline V gene lookup returns CDR1 MNHEY and CDR2 SMNVEV (reference sequence).

Comment on this clone: This specimen includes other DNA sequences encoding the same CDR3. The CDR3 here is CAISVAGGPPDTQYF. In nucleotides, the CDR3 is TGTGCCATCAGTGTAGCGGGAGGGCCCCCAGATACGCAGTATTTT. The chain carries TRBV10-3 and TRBJ2-3; 11 bases map to TRBD2. With V trimmed by 4 bases and J by 4 bases, 4 bases remained unmatched. Germline lookup yields CDR1 ENHRY and CDR2 SYGVKD. This CDR3 is built from 15 residues.

J is TRBJ1-3 and V is TRBV2, with D hard to call. With 6 bases removed from V and 7 bases from J, the gap between germline ends came to 10 bases. This CDR3 region has 12 residues. The germline V gene has CDR1 SNHLY and CDR2 FYNNEI. The CDR3 nucleotides read TGTGCCAGCAGGGTCGGGGTCAACACCATATATTTT. Translation gives CASRVGVNTIYF.

The genes are TRBV29-1 and TRBJ2-1, with 7 bases lining up with TRBD1. After removal of 7 bases from V and 2 bases from J, the junction contained 8 bases not matched to a gene. The CDR3 consists of 14 residues. The germline gives CDR1 SQVTM, CDR2 ANQGSEA. CDR3 DNA sequence: TGCAGCGCCTCCTGGCAGGGGGCCTACAATGAGCAGTTCTTC. Residues: CSASWQGAYNEQFF.